Shown below are 14 T cell receptor beta chains from a single sample sequenced in a study of Graves' ophthalmopathy and Graves' hyperthyroidism. Investigators amplified TCR beta CDR3 regions from RNA transcripts. HTBI-primed RT-PCR formed the first round, and a multiplex PCR formed the second. TCRdb independently ran MiXCR on the multiplex PCR reads; one entry per CDR3 protein. The table lists about 740,000 distinct CDR3 sequences, approximately 40% of them singletons. The sequenced sample was peripheral blood. The receptors here all came from an adult man with Graves' ophthalmopathy.

This clonotype was observed at least ten times. The chain uses TRBV7-2 and TRBJ2-7; no clear D. V shed 4 bases and J shed 3 bases, with 10 bases lying between them. The CDR3 is 13 residues long. The germline V gene has CDR1 SGHTA and CDR2 FQGNSA. DNA for the CDR3: TGTGCCAGCAGCTCGTATGACCGCTACGAGCAGTACTTC. Amino acid sequence: CASSSYDRYEQYF.

In its sample, this clonotype was seen many times. V gene TRBV7-9 combines with J gene TRBJ2-7; 7 bases agree with TRBD1. The CDR3 is 16 residues long. Germline CDR1 SEHNR, CDR2 FQNEAQ (reference sequence). J gave up 6 bases and V 4 bases, and 15 bases lay outside the gene matches. CDR3 DNA: TGTGCCAGCAGCTCGCCGGACAGGTCCCGGTTAGGCGAGCAGTACTTC. Its translation: CASSSPDRSRLGEQYF.

Notes on this clonotype: An end of the junction differs from the germline gene, which may be a read error. The CDR3 DNA reads TGTGCCATCAGTGAAGCTAGCGGGGTAGAGACCCAGTACTTC. It codes for CAISEASGVETQYF. V usage is TRBV6-1 and J usage is TRBJ2-5; 9 nucleotides match TRBD2. Germline lookup yields CDR1 MNHNS and CDR2 SASEGT. The CDR3 has 14 residues.

V and J are TRBV20-1 and TRBJ1-1; D remains unclear. The V and J ends lost 0 bases and 1 base respectively, with 6 bases between them. In germline, CDR1 is DFQATT, CDR2 SNEGSKA (reference sequence). This CDR3 contains 13 residues. The DNA for the CDR3 is TGCAGTGCTAGAGACGGAACGAACACTGAAGCTTTCTTT. Its protein product is CSARDGTNTEAFF.

This chain joins TRBV6-1 and TRBJ2-5, with a possible D match to TRBD1 (6 bases). CDR1 and CDR2 (germline): MNHNS, SASEGT. The CDR3 has 15 residues. Trimming left V 4 bases short and J 2 bases short, with 14 bases between. Written as DNA, the CDR3 is TGTGCCAGCAGTGTTTGGGCAGGGGAGCAAGAGACCCAGTACTTC. It translates to CASSVWAGEQETQYF.

This clonotype was found a few times. V and J are TRBV9 and TRBJ1-1; 9 bases match TRBD1. Trimming cost V 3 bases and J 5 bases; bases outside gene matches: 8. The germline V gene has CDR1 SGDLS and CDR2 YYNGEE. The CDR3 length is 15 residues. CDR3 nucleotide sequence: TGTGCCAGCAGCGGAGACAGGGGGGTAGGTACTGAAGCTTTCTTT. Amino acids: CASSGDRGVGTEAFF.

The V call is TRBV29-1, the J call TRBJ2-2, with D possibly TRBD1 on 6 matching bases. V lost 7 bases and J lost 1, with 13 bases in between. Germline CDR1 SQVTM, CDR2 ANQGSEA. The CDR3 spans 14 residues. CDR3: CSGSGTLNTGELFF. CDR3 DNA sequence: TGCAGCGGATCCGGGACACTGAACACCGGGGAGCTGTTTTTT.

This clonotype came up many times. The chain joins TRBV5-1 to TRBJ2-5, with TRBD2 identical over 10 bases. V lost 3 bases, J lost 2 bases, and 4 bases stayed unmatched. CDR1 is SGHRS, CDR2 YFSETQ, per germline. CDR3 length equals 15 residues. The CDR3 here is CASSSLAGEQETQYF. The CDR3 coding sequence is TGCGCCAGCAGCTCGCTAGCGGGAGAACAAGAGACCCAGTACTTC.

In this sample, this clonotype turned up a few times. This chain links TRBV19 with TRBJ2-5; weak D call: TRBD2 (6 bases). CDR3 length: 15 amino acids. The germline V gene encodes CDR1 LNHDA and CDR2 SQIVND (reference sequence). V was shortened by 3 bases and J by 0 bases, with 11 bases between the two germline ends. The CDR3 DNA follows: TGTGCCAGTAGTATTGCCCGGGGGTACCAAGAGACCCAGTACTTC. This translates into CASSIARGYQETQYF.

This clonotype was observed at least ten times. This chain uses TRBV7-8 with TRBJ2-7; TRBD1 is a possible D gene (6 bases). The CDR3 has 14 amino acids. The V end lost 1 base, the J end lost 6 bases, and 13 bases lay between the germline ends. Germline CDR1 SGHVS, CDR2 FQNEAQ. The DNA for the CDR3 is TGTGCCAGCAGCTTAGATGTGGGGGCGAGCGAGCAGTACTTC. It specifies CASSLDVGASEQYF.

There are a few counts of this clonotype. The V gene is TRBV20-1, the J gene TRBJ2-5; 8 positions match TRBD2. The germline gives CDR1 DFQATT, CDR2 SNEGSKA (reference sequence). J was trimmed by 3 bases and V by 3 bases; bases with no gene match: 9. CDR3 length: 15 amino acids. This chain's CDR3 is CSASATTSVEETQYF. Written as DNA, the CDR3 is TGCAGTGCTAGTGCGACGACTAGCGTTGAAGAGACCCAGTACTTC.

This clonotype was picked up a small number of times. The rearrangement links TRBV7-9 to TRBJ1-6; a possible D gene is TRBD1 (6 bases). CDR1 is SEHNR and CDR2 is FQNEAQ in the germline V gene (reference sequence). V was cut by 1 base and J by 9 bases, with 16 bases left in between. This CDR3 spans 16 amino acids. The CDR3 sequence: CASSLGGSRGRSPLHF. The CDR3 nucleotides are TGTGCCAGCAGCTTAGGGGGGAGCAGGGGTCGTTCACCCCTCCACTTT.

This clonotype has just a few counts. This chain links TRBV12-3 or TRBV12-4 with TRBJ1-1; D is ambiguous. The CDR3 has 13 amino acids. Deletions cut 4 bases from V and 9 bases from J, with 15 bases between. The CDR3 DNA sequence: TGTGCCAGCAGTTATTCTGGGGATCTCCAAGCTTTCTTT. It encodes CASSYSGDLQAFF.

This clonotype was seen repeatedly, ten times or more. The chain is built from TRBV19 and TRBJ1-1; D is possibly TRBD1 (6 bases). Germline CDR1 reads LNHDA; CDR2 reads SQIVND (reference sequence). This CDR3 is built from 15 residues. V was trimmed by 5 bases and J by 1 base, leaving 14 bases between them. As DNA, the CDR3 is TGTGCCAGTAGTGGAAGCAGGGGCCGGAACACTGAAGCTTTCTTT. This sequence encodes CASSGSRGRNTEAFF.